This T cell receptor beta chain emerged from a study of cytomegalovirus exposure and HLA in healthy donors. As to this clone: The antigen remains unidentified.

A multiplex PCR was run with 60 Vbeta primers and 13 Jbeta primers. Data came from immunoSEQ multiplex PCR; TCRdb stores just in-frame clones and leaves some out. Seen here are approximately 150,000 clones, more than 65% observed once, and the top ten hold around 1.3%. Study-level points and caveats: Analyzed later, association rates of TCRs varied across HLA loci, with DRB1 most and HLA-C fewest. It was shown in a later analysis that HLA-associated TCR beta chains were more clonally expanded than other, equally common chains. Later analysis suggested most CMV-associated TCR beta chains were HLA-restricted.

Trimming removed 3 bases at V and 6 bases at J, with 9 bases between. This CDR3 region has 12 residues. CDR1 is SEHNR, CDR2 FQNEAQ, per germline (reference sequence). The TCR sequence derives from a woman aged 45-60 years in good health and CMV-seronegative. The sequencing input was PBMCs. The gene calls are TRBV7-9 and TRBJ2-7, with D hard to call. The CDR3 region is CASSFSLAEQYF. The CDR3 DNA is TGTGCCAGCAGCTTCTCGTTGGCCGAGCAGTACTTC.